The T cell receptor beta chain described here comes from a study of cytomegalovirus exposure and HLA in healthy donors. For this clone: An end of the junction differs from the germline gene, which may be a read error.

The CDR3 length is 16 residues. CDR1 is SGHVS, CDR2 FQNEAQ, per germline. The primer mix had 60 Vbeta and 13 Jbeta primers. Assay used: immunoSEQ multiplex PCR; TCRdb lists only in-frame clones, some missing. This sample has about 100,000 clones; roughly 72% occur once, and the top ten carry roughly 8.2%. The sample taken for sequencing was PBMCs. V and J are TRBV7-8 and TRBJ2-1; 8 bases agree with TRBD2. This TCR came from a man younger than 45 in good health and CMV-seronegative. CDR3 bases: TGTGCCAGCAGCCTAGCGGGCGGGTTCTCCTACAATGAGCAGTTCTTC. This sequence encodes CASSLAGGFSYNEQFF.